These T cell receptor beta chains were read from a single sample in a study of T-cell reconstitution after alpha-beta-depleted transplantation in children. Each CDR3 protein gets one entry after TCRdb re-called the PCR reads with MiXCR. Here the sample spans some 200,000 distinct CDR3 sequences, about 7% being singletons. Here the sequenced sample was PBMCs, taken before TCRalphabeta/CD19-depleted stem cell transplant. The receptors here all came from a boy aged 2 to 9 with acute lymphoblastic leukemia, due to receive a stem cell transplant. CDR3s include the opening cysteine and the closing phenylalanine or tryptophan.

J gene | V gene | CDR3 protein
TRBJ2-7 | TRBV28 | CASSPSGSNSYEQYF
TRBJ2-4 | TRBV29-1 | CSVVGGGATNIQYF
TRBJ1-1 | TRBV4-3 | CASSRVVEGVEAFF
TRBJ2-5 | TRBV27 | CASPRGTGVSRETQYF
TRBJ2-5 | TRBV3-1 | CASRFRDRGSETQYF
TRBJ2-1 | TRBV20-1 | CSASIHSGAYNEQFF
TRBJ2-7 | TRBV5-1 | CASSLEASAAYEQYF
TRBJ2-5 | TRBV27 | CASSSPGLGQETQYF
TRBJ1-1 | TRBV5-1 | CASSLASGSDTEAFF
TRBJ1-5 | TRBV29-1 | CSARSDGPNQPQHF
TRBJ2-1 | TRBV24-1 | CATRHLAGAYNEQFF
TRBJ2-5 | TRBV5-4 | CASSGRDRSQETQYF
TRBJ2-5 | TRBV28 | CASTSPNREETQYF
TRBJ1-5 | TRBV28 | CASRGVTIGFRGNQPQHF
TRBJ1-1 | TRBV28 | CASSLFPANTEAFF
TRBJ1-1 | TRBV18 | CASSPRAWPGGLPEAFF
TRBJ2-7 | TRBV7-9 | CASSPSGQGSYEQYF
TRBJ1-1 | TRBV12-3/TRBV12-4 | CASRAGTERANTEAFF
TRBJ2-7 | TRBV9 | CASSPAGGLEQYF
TRBJ2-7 | TRBV11-2 | CASSARTGPPYEQYF
TRBJ2-7 | TRBV5-1 | CASTGDAYEQYF
TRBJ2-5 | TRBV3-1 | CASSQPGTAQQETQYF
TRBJ2-7 | TRBV7-9 | CASSSPTTYEQYF
TRBJ2-7 | TRBV29-1 | CSVEDGGAGEQYF
TRBJ2-2 | TRBV6-1 | CASLPGQTGELFF
TRBJ2-7 | TRBV12-3/TRBV12-4 | CASRRDRHHEQYF
TRBJ1-1 | TRBV5-1 | CASSQRADPNTEAFF
TRBJ1-2 | TRBV9 | CASSVEPLSYGYTF
TRBJ1-1 | TRBV12-3/TRBV12-4 | CASSLIRGTEAFF
TRBJ1-4 | TRBV28 | CASRREQGRGEKLFF
TRBJ2-3 | TRBV3-1 | CARVGDTQYF
TRBJ2-7 | TRBV5-1 | CASSLIDRGYEQYF
TRBJ2-3 | TRBV24-1 | CATSPWTDDADTQYF
TRBJ2-1 | TRBV7-9 | CASSQDWYEQFF
TRBJ2-5 | TRBV27 | CASSSRTSLSETQYF
TRBJ2-3 | TRBV6-5 | CASAQTGGTDTQYF
TRBJ2-5 | TRBV6-6 | CASSYSRDGTQYF
TRBJ2-5 | TRBV28 | CASGGYQETQYF
TRBJ2-7 | TRBV5-5 | CASSLADRVYEQYF
TRBJ2-6 | TRBV20-1 | CSARLAGATGANVLTF
TRBJ2-1 | TRBV20-1 | CSARDWGLAGGEQFF
TRBJ1-5 | TRBV29-1 | CSVLTGAGNQPQHF
TRBJ1-1 | TRBV29-1 | CSAARQGHTEAFF
TRBJ1-5 | TRBV20-1 | CSAGWGQGVNQPQHF
TRBJ1-6 | TRBV28 | CASSLPRSSPLHF
TRBJ2-2 | TRBV5-1 | CASSVSAGNTGELFF
TRBJ2-4 | TRBV7-9 | CASSLGPGDIQYF
TRBJ2-1 | TRBV7-9 | CASGLAGSNEQFF
TRBJ2-3 | TRBV6-5 | CASSSQPTGIGSDTQYF